Each of the 27 T cell receptor beta chains below was sequenced from the same sample in a study of blood T cell repertoires in COVID-19. Here immunoSEQ multiplex PCR was the method, and the copy in TCRdb shows in-frame clones only, minus some. The sample shows under 95,000 clones, 86% of them seen only once. Sequenced: peripheral blood. The receptors were sampled from a woman of 80 years or more with acute or convalescent COVID-19.

This chain connects TRBV7-9 to TRBJ2-6; D gene unclear. Trimming cost V 2 bases and J 4 bases, with 6 bases left between them. The CDR3 loop spans 14 amino acids. The germline V gene encodes CDR1 SEHNR and CDR2 FQNEAQ (reference sequence). The CDR3 loop reads CASSLSSGANVLTF. The CDR3, as DNA: TGTGCCAGCAGCTTATCATCCGGGGCCAACGTCCTGACTTTC.

The rearrangement uses TRBV2 and TRBJ1-2, with 9 bases that match TRBD1. V shed 5 bases, J shed 8 bases, and the junction held 12 bases outside the gene matches. The length of the CDR3 is 15 residues. Germline V gives CDR1 SNHLY, CDR2 FYNNEI. The CDR3 loop is CASSIPGQGHIGYTF. In DNA form, the CDR3 reads TGTGCCAGCAGTATACCGGGACAGGGACATATAGGCTACACCTTC.

The rearrangement uses TRBV11-2 and TRBJ2-7; 8 nucleotides align to TRBD1. Germline assignment: CDR1 SGHAT and CDR2 FQNNGV. The CDR3 totals 12 residues. DNA for the CDR3: TGTGCCAGCAGCTCCGTCCCGGGACAGGAAAGGGTC. It translates to CASSSVPGQERV.

V gene TRBV11-2 combines with J gene TRBJ1-2; no definite D call. Germline CDR1 reads SGHAT; CDR2 reads FQNNGV. The V end was cut by 4 bases, the J end by 8 bases, with 20 bases between. The CDR3 loop spans 15 amino acids. The CDR3 spells CASSSIQRRGIGYTF. DNA of the CDR3: TGTGCCAGCAGCTCAATCCAGAGGAGAGGGATCGGCTACACCTTC.

The CDR3 is CASSLMGPTDTQYF. The CDR3, as DNA: TGTGCCAGCAGCTTAATGGGGCCCACAGATACGCAGTATTTT. The rearrangement links TRBV7-3 to TRBJ2-3, with D possibly matching TRBD1 (5 bases). Germline V gene data show CDR1 as SGHTA and CDR2 as FQGTGA. Trimming shortened V by 1 base and J by 2 bases, and 7 bases separated the two germline ends. The CDR3 is made up of 14 amino acids. Full variable domain (rest looked up from reference TRBV7-3 and TRBJ2-3): GAGVSQTPSNKVTEKGKYVELRCDPISGHTALYWYRQSLGQGPEFLIYFQGTGAADDSGLPNDRFFAVRPEGSVSTLKIQRTERGDSAVYLCASSLMGPTDTQYFGPGTRLTVL.

This clone showed up just once. This rearrangement joins TRBV19 to TRBJ2-3, with D perhaps matching TRBD2 (6 bases). Germline lookup yields CDR1 LNHDA and CDR2 SQIVND (reference sequence). This CDR3 comprises 15 residues. The germline V and J ends were trimmed by 5 bases and 1 base, with 13 bases remaining between them. The CDR3 region is CASSSLGGGTDTQYF. CDR3 bases: TGTGCCAGTAGTTCCCTGGGGGGAGGCACAGATACGCAGTATTTT.

This clone was detected only a few times. The genes are TRBV27 and TRBJ1-6; 10 nucleotides line up with TRBD1. The J segment lost 7 bases and the V segment lost 4 bases, leaving 4 bases of the junction unmatched. The CDR3 consists of 15 residues. Germline V gene lookup returns CDR1 MNHEY and CDR2 SMNVEV (reference sequence). The CDR3 nucleotides read TGTGCCAGCAGTTACGGGGACAGGGGAAATTCACCCCTCCACTTT. It specifies CASSYGDRGNSPLHF.

This chain links TRBV18 with TRBJ1-5, with D perhaps matching TRBD1 (6 bases). Germline V gives CDR1 KGHSH, CDR2 LQKENI. Trimming left V 4 bases short and J 5 bases short, with 15 bases between. CDR3 length: 15 residues. The CDR3 coding sequence is TGTGCCAGCTCACTCGTGGGGGGGGCAGATCAGCCCCAGCATTTT. This codes for CASSLVGGADQPQHF.

V gene TRBV7-9 combines with J gene TRBJ1-6; 8 positions agree with TRBD1. CDR3 length: 15 residues. With 3 bases clipped from V and 6 bases from J, the junction kept 4 bases outside the gene matches. Germline V gene lookup returns CDR1 SEHNR and CDR2 FQNEAQ (reference sequence). The DNA for the CDR3 is TGTGCCAGCAGCTTTCAAACAGGGGGTAATTCACCCCTCCACTTT. Translating it yields CASSFQTGGNSPLHF.

The chain employs TRBV6-6 and TRBJ1-6; 8 bases align to TRBD1. V shed 5 bases, J shed 8 bases, and the junction held 8 bases outside the gene matches. This CDR3 contains 15 residues. The germline CDR1 and CDR2 sequences are MNHNY and SVGAGI (reference sequence). The CDR3 sequence is CASSEKDREDSPLHF. The CDR3 region has the DNA TGTGCCAGCAGTGAGAAGGACAGGGAGGATTCACCCCTCCACTTT.

This clone was counted a single time. The rearrangement uses TRBV4-2 and TRBJ1-2; 9 nucleotides align to TRBD1. J lost 5 bases, V lost 4 bases, and 14 bases had no gene match. Per germline, CDR1 LGHNA and CDR2 YNFKEQ. This CDR3 spans 17 amino acids. CDR3 protein: CASSLTGTGLEWYGYTF. The CDR3 DNA sequence: TGTGCCAGCAGCCTCACCGGGACAGGGTTGGAATGGTATGGCTACACCTTC.

This chain joins TRBV19 and TRBJ1-6; D not resolved. The length of the CDR3 is 17 residues. Per the germline V gene, CDR1 is LNHDA and CDR2 is SQIVND (reference sequence). V was cut by 3 bases and J by 0 bases, with 12 bases left in between. The CDR3 loop reads CASSIRGVSSYNSPLHF. Here the CDR3 DNA reads TGTGCCAGTAGTATTCGGGGAGTTAGCTCCTATAATTCACCCCTCCACTTT.

The chain is built from TRBV9 and TRBJ1-2; the D gene is possibly TRBD1 (5 bases). Germline CDR1 and CDR2: SGDLS and YYNGEE. CDR3 size: 16 residues. Trimming shortened V by 3 bases and J by 4 bases, and 19 bases separated the two germline ends. This CDR3 is CASSAPLSGGAYGYTF. The CDR3 DNA reads as TGTGCCAGCAGCGCCCCCCTCTCGGGAGGGGCCTATGGCTACACCTTC.

The rearrangement joins TRBV21-1 to TRBJ2-3; no check of the table's D call, TRBD1, against the DNA was made. TRBV21-1 counts as a pseudogene. This CDR3 is 16 amino acids long. The DNA for the CDR3 is TGTGCCAGCAGCAACCGGGACAGAGCTAGCACAGATACGCAGTATTTT. It yields the protein CASSNRDRASTDTQYF.

The chain has TRBV5-6 and TRBJ2-7; tentative D call: TRBD2 (5 bases). In germline, CDR1 is SGHDT, CDR2 YYEEEE. CDR3 length equals 13 residues. Trimming shortened V by 5 bases and J by 7 bases, and 16 bases separated the two germline ends. The CDR3 nucleotides read TGTGCCAGCAGTTCGACGGGAACCCGGGAGCAGTACTTC. Residues: CASSSTGTREQYF.

J is TRBJ1-5 and V is TRBV3-1 (or the pseudogene TRBV3-2); TRBD1 matches 7 bases. Trimming at V came to 5 bases and at J to 6 bases, leaving 7 bases not matched to a gene. Germline-derived CDR1 and CDR2 are LGHDT and YNNKEL (reference sequence). The CDR3 extends over 14 amino acids. CDR3 bases: TGTGCCAGCAGCGGTGACAGGGCGGGTCAGCCCCAGCATTTT. It codes for CASSGDRAGQPQHF.

The sample holds a few counts of this clone. This chain uses TRBV12-3 or TRBV12-4 with TRBJ1-3, with D possibly TRBD1 on 5 matching bases. The V end was cut by 11 bases, the J end by 4 bases, with 15 bases between. The CDR3 runs 13 residues. CDR3 loop: CAFDGGVGNTIYF. Here the CDR3 DNA reads TGTGCCTTTGACGGAGGGGTCGGAAACACCATATATTTT.

The rearrangement joins TRBV14 to TRBJ1-2; D is ambiguous. Per germline, CDR1 SGHDN and CDR2 FVKESK. Between the trimmed V and J ends, which lost 3 bases and 0 bases, there was a span of 11 bases. The CDR3 length is 15 residues. CDR3 region: CASSQEPRANYGYTF. CDR3 nucleotide sequence: TGTGCCAGCAGCCAGGAGCCTCGGGCTAACTATGGCTACACCTTC.

This chain uses TRBV30 with TRBJ1-1; TRBD1 is a possible D gene (6 bases). CDR1 and CDR2 from the germline V gene are GTSNPN and SVGIG (reference sequence). The CDR3 loop spans 13 amino acids. Trimming removed 3 bases from V and 5 bases from J, with 13 bases in between. CDR3 nucleotides: TGTGCCTGGAGCTCTTTCAGGGGTACTGAAGCTTTCTTT. Its translation is CAWSSFRGTEAFF.

The chain joins TRBV1 to TRBJ1-6; whether TRBD1, the table's D call, matches the DNA was not checked. TRBV1 is classified as a pseudogene. The CDR3 has 23 amino acids. The DNA of the CDR3 is TGCACCAGCAGCCAAGATCACGCCCCCTCCGGACAGTCCCCTAGCTCCTATAATTCACCCCTCCACTTT. It translates to CTSSQDHAPSGQSPSSYNSPLHF.

This clone appeared once. The gene calls are TRBV11-2 and TRBJ1-1, with a possible D match to TRBD1 (5 bases). The CDR3 extends over 14 amino acids. V dropped 2 bases and J dropped 5 bases, with 12 bases sitting between them. CDR1 is SGHAT and CDR2 is FQNNGV in the germline V gene. The CDR3 DNA follows: TGTGCCAGCAGCTTAATGGGGGGAGGAACTGAAGCTTTCTTT. This encodes CASSLMGGGTEAFF.

As to this clone: Other DNA sequences in the same sample also yield this CDR3. V gene TRBV5-1 combines with J gene TRBJ1-1; D remains unclear. The germline V gene has CDR1 SGHRS and CDR2 YFSETQ. V lost 0 bases, J lost 1 base, and 7 bases lay in between. The CDR3 contains 14 residues. In DNA form, the CDR3 reads TGCGCCAGCAGCTTGGATGGGCAGAACACTGAAGCTTTCTTT. Amino acid sequence: CASSLDGQNTEAFF.

This clone was counted a single time. V is TRBV27 and J is TRBJ1-4; no definite D call. The CDR3 is 14 amino acids. Deletions cut 5 bases from V and 7 bases from J, with 14 bases between. Germline CDR1 MNHEY, CDR2 SMNVEV (reference sequence). This CDR3 is CASSTQSGREKLFF. For the CDR3, the DNA is TGTGCCAGCAGTACCCAATCCGGTCGTGAAAAACTGTTTTTT.

This clone was picked up one time. CDR3 sequence reads: CASSLVQGVVHF. The CDR3 DNA reads TGTGCCAGCAGCTTAGTTCAGGGCGTTGTCCACTTT. This chain connects TRBV7-2 to TRBJ1-6; D possibly corresponds to TRBD1 (5 bases). The CDR3 has 12 residues. V was shortened by 1 base and J by 17 bases, with 12 bases between the two germline ends. Germline-derived CDR1 and CDR2 are SGHTA and FQGNSA.

A remark on this clone: One end of the junction varies from germline; a read error may be responsible. The chain is built from TRBV19 and TRBJ2-3; no clear D gene. The V gene's germline CDR1 is LNHDA and CDR2 SQIVND (reference sequence). This CDR3 contains 13 residues. CDR3 loop: CVSSRPPTDTQYF. In nucleotides, the CDR3 is TGTGTCAGTAGTAGGCCTCCCACAGATACGCAGTATTTT.

Details on this clone: A read error may produce the germline difference seen at one junction end. The chain links TRBV16 to TRBJ2-7, with D possibly being TRBD1 (6 bases). Germline CDR1 and CDR2: KGHSY and FQNENV. The CDR3 runs to 13 residues. The CDR3 nucleotides are TGTGCCAGCAGCCAATCGGGGGCAGACCAGAGGGTCTTC. The encoded protein is CASSQSGADQRVF. Complete variable domain (other parts from reference TRBV16 and TRBJ2-7): GEEVAQTPKHLVRGEGQKAKLYCAPIKGHSYVFWYQQVLKNEFKFLISFQNENVFDETGMPKERFSAKCLPNSPCSLEIQATKLEDSAVYFCASSQSGADQRVFGPGTRLTVT.

The chain links TRBV2 to TRBJ1-6; D ambiguous. The CDR3 contains 15 residues. V was trimmed by 2 bases and J by 6 bases, leaving 11 bases between them. Germline V gives CDR1 SNHLY, CDR2 FYNNEI. As DNA, the CDR3 is TGTGCCAGCAGTGAAAGGAGTAACGGTAATTCACCCCTCCACTTT. Translated: CASSERSNGNSPLHF.